Presented here are 4 T cell receptor beta chains from one specimen sequenced in a study of spatial heterogeneity in lung cancer. Time point specified: sample taken at primary tumor resection. Whole RNA, which was extracted from tumor, nontumor lung tissue or frozen PBMC, was sequenced without any cell sorting. TCRdb redid the calling of the 5' RACE reads with MiXCR, one entry per CDR3 protein. The repertoire includes 80,000 to 95,000 distinct CDR3 sequences, over 8.5% of them detected once, and 6.9% sits in the top ten. The sequenced sample was PBMCs, obtained at surgery. The receptors come from a male donor with early-stage non-small cell lung cancer.

This clonotype was counted between two and nine times. The V call is TRBV7-2, the J call TRBJ2-5, with a weak D call TRBD2 (6 bases). Germline V CDR1 and CDR2: SGHTA, FQGNSA. V lost 5 bases to trimming and J lost 4 bases, with 11 bases between them. This CDR3 region has 13 residues. CDR3 loop: CASSPSGLETQYF. The CDR3 DNA sequence: TGTGCCAGCAGCCCAAGCGGGCTAGAGACCCAGTACTTC. The complete variable domain, with remaining parts taken from reference TRBV7-2 and TRBJ2-5, reads GAGVSQSPSNKVTEKGKDVELRCDPISGHTALYWYRQSLGQGLEFLIYFQGNSAPDKSGLPSDRFSAERTGGSVSTLTIQRTQQEDSAVYLCASSPSGLETQYFGPGTRLLVL.

The chain combines TRBV28 with TRBJ1-6; D may be TRBD1 (5 bases). This CDR3 has 15 residues. CDR1 MDHEN and CDR2 SYDVKM come from the germline V gene. V lost 7 bases and J lost 0, with 10 bases in between. The CDR3 DNA is TGTGCCAGCATCCCAGGGAGCTCCTATAATTCACCCCTCCACTTT. Amino acid sequence: CASIPGSSYNSPLHF.

The chain uses TRBV28 and TRBJ2-2; a weak D match, TRBD2 (5 bases). The CDR3 spans 15 residues. The ends were cut back, 2 bases at V and 4 bases at J, with 11 bases in the middle. CDR1 and CDR2 (germline): MDHEN, SYDVKM. CDR3 residues: CASSLGSRGTGELFF. The DNA for the CDR3 is TGTGCCAGCAGTTTAGGCAGTCGGGGCACCGGGGAGCTGTTTTTT.

This clonotype turned up a few times. A single base separates this from a much larger clone, so it may be a read error. This chain links TRBV18 with TRBJ2-7; D remains unclear. CDR3 size: 13 residues. The germline CDR1 and CDR2 sequences are KGHSH and LQKENI. CDR3 residues: CASSPAASYGQYF. Here the CDR3 DNA reads TGTGCCAGCTCACCAGCGGCCTCCTACGGGCAGTACTTC.